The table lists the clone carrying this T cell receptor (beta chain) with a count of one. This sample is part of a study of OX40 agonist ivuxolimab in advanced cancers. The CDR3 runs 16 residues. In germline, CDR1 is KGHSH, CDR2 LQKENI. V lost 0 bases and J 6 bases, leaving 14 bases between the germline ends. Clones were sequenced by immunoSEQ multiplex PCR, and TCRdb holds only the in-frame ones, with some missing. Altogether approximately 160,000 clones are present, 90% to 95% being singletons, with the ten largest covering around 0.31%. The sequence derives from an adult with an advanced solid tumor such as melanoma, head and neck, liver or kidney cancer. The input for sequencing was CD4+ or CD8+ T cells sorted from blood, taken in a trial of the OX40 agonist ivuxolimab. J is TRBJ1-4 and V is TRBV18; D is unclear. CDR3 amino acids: CASSPPLYGEDEKLFF. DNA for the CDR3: TGTGCCAGCTCACCACCGCTCTACGGGGAAGATGAAAAACTGTTTTTT.